This T cell receptor (beta chain) was identified during a study of blood T cell repertoires in COVID-19. Study overall: Collection of acute and convalescent COVID-19 samples took place in the United States, Italy and Spain. From T cells, B-cell-depleted T cells, or PBMCs came the material, which was cDNA or gDNA.

The repertoire was sequenced with immunoSEQ multiplex PCR; TCRdb's copy has only in-frame clones and lacks some. The table records under 35,000 clones, 88% of them present only once. This CDR3 is 15 amino acids long. The V segment lost 0 bases and the J segment 5 bases; nucleotides outside the gene matches: 2. In germline, CDR1 is SGHDT, CDR2 YYEEEE. The chain employs TRBV5-6 and TRBJ1-6; 7 nucleotides line up with TRBD1. The sequence derives from a human donor in a cohort sampled during active COVID-19. Sequencing was done on a sample of peripheral blood. The CDR3 is CASSLATGNNSPLHF. The CDR3 bases are TGTGCCAGCAGCTTGGCGACAGGGAATAATTCACCCCTCCACTTT.